This entry lists 23 T cell receptor beta chains sequenced from one sample in a study of early T cells in non-severe SARS-CoV-2 infection. TCRdb ran MiXCR on the 5' RACE reads and lists one entry per CDR3 protein. The sample lists tens of thousands of distinct CDR3 sequences; around an eighth were seen once. The sequencing here drew on whole blood, taken at baseline. Receptors were obtained from an adult who was a healthcare worker with PCR-confirmed SARS-CoV-2 infection or an uninfected control (not recorded which).

This clonotype was recorded at least ten times. The CDR3 DNA is TGTGCCAGCTCACCCGCTATGAACACTGAAGCTTTCTTT. This sequence encodes CASSPAMNTEAFF. The J gene is TRBJ1-1, the V gene TRBV18; D not certain. This CDR3 contains 13 residues. V lost 3 bases to trimming and J lost 0 bases, with 5 bases between them. Germline assignment: CDR1 KGHSH and CDR2 LQKENI.

The chain couples TRBV2 to TRBJ2-7; possibly TRBD2 for D (6 bases). Germline CDR1 is SNHLY and CDR2 is FYNNEI. V was shortened by 6 bases and J by 4 bases, with 16 bases between the two germline ends. The CDR3 runs 14 residues. CDR3 nucleotides: TGTGCCAGCAGAAACCCCGGGGGTGGGTACGAGCAGTACTTC. Protein: CASRNPGGGYEQYF.

This clonotype was found a few times. The V and J genes are TRBV4-3 and TRBJ2-2; D tentatively fits TRBD1 or TRBD2 (5 bases each). CDR3 size: 17 residues. Trimming left V 6 bases short and J 5 bases short, with 22 bases between. CDR1 is LGHNA, CDR2 YSLEER, per germline. The DNA of the CDR3 is TGCGCCAGCAGTCCGCACTCGGGCAGGGAGAGGACCGGGGAGCTGTTTTTT. Its translation: CASSPHSGRERTGELFF.

This clonotype was observed at least ten times. The chain couples TRBV20-1 to TRBJ1-4; TRBD1 aligns across 7 bases. Germline values: CDR1 DFQATT, CDR2 SNEGSKA (reference sequence). The trim removed 6 bases at V and 6 bases at J, leaving 7 bases unmatched. The CDR3 has 13 amino acids. The CDR3 spells CSATGQPYEKLFF. As DNA, the CDR3 is TGCAGTGCAACGGGACAGCCCTATGAAAAACTGTTTTTT.

This clonotype was seen a handful of times. The chain uses TRBV2 and TRBJ1-4; 10 positions match TRBD1. V shed 3 bases and J 6 bases; nucleotides not matched to a gene: 4. The CDR3 runs to 15 residues. Looked up from germline, CDR1 is SNHLY and CDR2 is FYNNEI. DNA of the CDR3: TGTGCCAGCAGTGAGATTGGGACAGGGGATGAAAAACTGTTTTTT. Its translation: CASSEIGTGDEKLFF. The whole variable domain, remainder taken from reference TRBV2 and TRBJ1-4, is EPEVTQTPSHQVTQMGQEVILRCVPISNHLYFYWYRQILGQKVEFLVSFYNNEISEKSEIFDDQFSVERPDGSNFTLKIRSTKLEDSAMYFCASSEIGTGDEKLFFGSGTQLSVL.

The table lists this clonotype with a few counts. This chain connects TRBV29-1 to TRBJ2-3, with 7 bases fitting TRBD2. Germline CDR1 and CDR2: SQVTM and ANQGSEA. The CDR3 has 10 amino acids. CDR3 region: CAAGVDTQYF. CDR3 bases: TGCGCTGCGGGGGTAGATACGCAGTATTTT.

V and J are TRBV5-1 and TRBJ1-5, with 8 positions matching TRBD1. The CDR3 is 15 amino acids. With V trimmed by 4 bases and J by 7 bases, 10 bases remained unmatched. Germline assignment: CDR1 SGHRS and CDR2 YFSETQ. The CDR3 here is CASSLGPGQEQPQHF. The CDR3 bases are TGCGCCAGCAGCCTGGGCCCGGGACAGGAACAGCCCCAGCATTTT.

CDR3 region: CASSKNRGQNEKLFF. CDR3 in DNA: TGTGCCAGCAGCAAAAACAGGGGGCAAAATGAAAAACTGTTTTTT. The chain recombines TRBV7-9 with TRBJ1-4, with 9 bases that match TRBD1. The CDR3 runs to 15 residues. Germline V gene data show CDR1 as SEHNR and CDR2 as FQNEAQ (reference sequence). V dropped 5 bases and J dropped 5; count of bases not matched to a gene: 6. Full variable domain (rest looked up from reference TRBV7-9 and TRBJ1-4): DTGVSQNPRHKITKRGQNVTFRCDPISEHNRLYWYRQTLGQGPEFLTYFQNEAQLEKSRLLSDRFSAERPKGSFSTLEIQRTEQGDSAMYLCASSKNRGQNEKLFFGSGTQLSVL.

This clonotype is a singleton in its sample. This chain joins TRBV6-2 or TRBV6-3 and TRBJ2-1; D unresolved. Trimming took off 6 bases at V and 4 bases at J, with 7 bases between the two ends. The CDR3 sequence is 12 residues long. In germline, CDR1 is MNHEY, CDR2 SVGEGT. The CDR3: CASRPGYNEQFF. The CDR3 nucleotides read TGTGCCAGCAGACCTGGATACAATGAGCAGTTCTTC.

This clonotype has a count of ten or more. The V call is TRBV11-2, the J call TRBJ2-5, with a possible D match to TRBD1 (6 bases). The germline gives CDR1 SGHAT, CDR2 FQNNGV. This CDR3 has 13 residues. V lost 6 bases, J lost 2 bases, and 10 bases lay in between. CDR3 sequence: CASSTTGQETQYF. Written as DNA, the CDR3 is TGTGCCAGCAGTACGACAGGACAAGAGACCCAGTACTTC.

This clonotype showed up just a few times. The chain has TRBV7-8 and TRBJ2-3; TRBD1 agrees at 8 bases. CDR1 and CDR2 (germline): SGHVS, FQNEAQ. This CDR3 contains 18 residues. V was clipped by 2 bases and J by 8 bases; unmatched bases: 18. The CDR3 is CASSLSSDRGAWLGTQYF. Written as DNA, the CDR3 is TGTGCCAGCAGCTTATCCTCCGACAGGGGTGCTTGGTTGGGTACGCAGTATTTT. The full variable domain, its missing parts supplied by reference TRBV7-8 and TRBJ2-3, is GAGVSQSPRYKVAKRGQDVALRCDPISGHVSLFWYQQALGQGPEFLTYFQNEAQLDKSGLPSDRFFAERPEGSVSTLKIQRTQQEDSAVYLCASSLSSDRGAWLGTQYFGPGTRLTVL.

This clonotype has more than one count but fewer than ten. V is TRBV28 and J is TRBJ1-1; 9 bases are a match to TRBD1. The CDR3 runs to 12 residues. CDR1 is MDHEN and CDR2 is SYDVKM in the germline V gene. The V gene end was trimmed by 5 bases and the J gene end by 10 bases; junction bases not matched to a gene: 5. CDR3 coding DNA: TGTGCCAGCAGTCCTGACAGGGGGGGAGCTTTCTTT. Translation: CASSPDRGGAFF.

This CDR3 is CASSPGTVENTIYF. For the CDR3, the DNA is TGTGCCAGCAGTCCAGGGACAGTCGAAAACACCATATATTTT. The chain links TRBV27 to TRBJ1-3; 7 positions agree with TRBD1. Per the germline V gene, CDR1 is MNHEY and CDR2 is SMNVEV (reference sequence). The CDR3 extends over 14 amino acids. Trimming cost V 5 bases and J 6 bases; bases outside gene matches: 7.

This clonotype occurred a few times. The genes are TRBV7-2 and TRBJ2-4; TRBD2 aligns across 9 bases. J lost 7 bases, V lost 5 bases, and 9 bases had no gene match. The CDR3 has 15 residues. Germline assignment: CDR1 SGHTA and CDR2 FQGNSA. As DNA, the CDR3 is TGTGCCAGCAGCCCAAGCGGGGGGCTGGGGAACATTCAGTACTTC. Amino acid sequence: CASSPSGGLGNIQYF.

This clonotype was detected a few times. The CDR3 DNA sequence: TGTGCCAGCAGCTTAGCCATCAGCTCTGGGGCCAACGTCCTGACTTTC. Translated: CASSLAISSGANVLTF. The V gene is TRBV7-9, the J gene TRBJ2-6, with D unresolved. The V and J ends lost 0 bases and 0 bases respectively, with 6 bases between them. This CDR3 contains 16 residues. Germline V gene lookup returns CDR1 SEHNR and CDR2 FQNEAQ (reference sequence). The full variable domain, completed using reference TRBV7-9 and TRBJ2-6, is DTGVSQNPRHKITKRGQNVTFRCDPISEHNRLYWYRQTLGQGPEFLTYFQNEAQLEKSRLLSDRFSAERPKGSFSTLEIQRTEQGDSAMYLCASSLAISSGANVLTFGAGSRLTVL.

The genes are TRBV18 and TRBJ2-3, with 7 bases that match TRBD2. The length of the CDR3 is 12 residues. Germline assignment: CDR1 KGHSH and CDR2 LQKENI. V shed 3 bases and J 11 bases; nucleotides not matched to a gene: 5. The CDR3 DNA follows: TGTGCCAGCTCACCCACTAGCGACCTGCAGTATTTT. Translation: CASSPTSDLQYF.

This clonotype was seen just once. The V call is TRBV20-1, the J call TRBJ2-2, with D maybe TRBD2 (6 bases). V lost 3 bases and J lost 1, with 12 bases in between. Germline CDR1 and CDR2: DFQATT and SNEGSKA (reference sequence). The length of the CDR3 is 15 residues. CDR3 sequence reads: CSARSGTVNTGELFF. The CDR3 coding sequence is TGCAGTGCTAGGTCCGGGACTGTGAACACCGGGGAGCTGTTTTTT.

This clonotype has a count of ten or more. CDR3 nucleotide sequence: TGTGCCAGCCCACCCGAACAGGGGGCGATTTCTTTATACAATGAGCAGTTCTTC. This gives the protein CASPPEQGAISLYNEQFF. The chain has TRBV28 and TRBJ2-1; 9 positions agree with TRBD1. With V trimmed by 8 bases and J by 4 bases, 18 bases remained unmatched. The CDR3 runs to 18 residues. The germline CDR1 and CDR2 sequences are MDHEN and SYDVKM.

This clonotype has at least ten counts. The V call is TRBV20-1, the J call TRBJ2-7, with D possibly matching TRBD2 (5 bases). CDR1 and CDR2 from the germline V gene are DFQATT and SNEGSKA (reference sequence). The germline V and J ends were trimmed by 3 bases and 6 bases, with 18 bases remaining between them. The CDR3 covers 14 residues. This chain's CDR3 is CSASGVEGPVEQYF. The DNA for the CDR3 is TGCAGTGCTAGTGGAGTAGAGGGCCCGGTCGAGCAGTACTTC.

This clonotype was observed a few times. V usage is TRBV18 and J usage is TRBJ1-1, with D unclear. This CDR3 spans 13 amino acids. Between the trimmed V and J ends, which lost 5 bases and 0 bases, there was a span of 7 bases. Germline values: CDR1 KGHSH, CDR2 LQKENI. The CDR3 nucleotides are TGTGCCAGCTCAGAAGAAGTGAACACTGAAGCTTTCTTT. Translating gives CASSEEVNTEAFF.

The CDR3 DNA follows: TGTGCCAGCAGCTTAATGAGGACAGGGGACGAGACCCAGTACTTC. As protein: CASSLMRTGDETQYF. The chain employs TRBV7-2 and TRBJ2-5; 9 bases align to TRBD1. The CDR3 loop spans 15 amino acids. Looked up from germline, CDR1 is SGHTA and CDR2 is FQGNSA. With V trimmed by 2 bases and J by 5 bases, 6 bases remained unmatched. Filled out from reference TRBV7-2 and TRBJ2-5, the complete variable domain reads GAGVSQSPSNKVTEKGKDVELRCDPISGHTALYWYRQSLGQGLEFLIYFQGNSAPDKSGLPSDRFSAERTGGSVSTLTIQRTQQEDSAVYLCASSLMRTGDETQYFGPGTRLLVL.

The DNA for the CDR3 is TGTGCCAGCAGCCAAACCCTAGCGGGGGCCCGGGGAGGTGAGCAGTACTTC. This codes for CASSQTLAGARGGEQYF. V usage is TRBV6-1 and J usage is TRBJ2-7; 10 positions agree with TRBD2. The CDR3 consists of 17 residues. The J segment lost 7 bases and the V segment lost 6 bases, leaving 18 bases of the junction unmatched. CDR1 MNHNS and CDR2 SASEGT come from the germline V gene.

The chain combines TRBV11-2 with TRBJ1-4, with D perhaps matching TRBD1 (5 bases). Germline V gene lookup returns CDR1 SGHAT and CDR2 FQNNGV. This CDR3 spans 13 amino acids. V lost 3 bases and J lost 10, with 12 bases in between. This CDR3 reads CASSLPGPGKLFF. CDR3 coding DNA: TGTGCCAGCAGCTTGCCGGGACCGGGAAAACTGTTTTTT.